This is a list of T cell receptor beta chains from one sample in a study of kidney transplant recipient with SARS-CoV-2 infection. TCRdb recomputed calls from the reads with MiXCR, one row per CDR3 protein. Here the sample spans 250,000 or so distinct CDR3 sequences, under 35% being singletons. Source: a blood sample, taken at baseline and on day 111 from a kidney transplant recipient. The source is a male patient in his thirties who had COVID-19 and was a kidney transplant recipient. Part of the T cell pool may stem from the graft donor. Both conserved end residues are part of each CDR3. D genes are given only for firm matches. The size field is filled for only some rows; it gives once, few, many or a size class.

TRBJ1-2,TRBV6-9,few,-,CASSLTMPYGKTYGYTF,TGTGCCAGCAGTTTAACGATGCCTTACGGAAAGACCTATGGCTACACCTTC
TRBJ1-6,TRBV20-1,-,-,CSASSGQDNPPLHF,TGCAGTGCTAGCTCGGGCCAAGATAATCCACCCCTCCACTTT
TRBJ2-7,TRBV25-1,many,-,CASSRNYEQYF,TGTGCCAGTTCTCGAAACTACGAGCAGTACTTC
TRBJ2-1,TRBV20-1,many,TRBD2,CSAAGTSGYNEQFF,TGCAGTGCTGCCGGGACTAGCGGCTACAATGAGCAGTTCTTC
TRBJ2-7,TRBV28,many,-,CASSLQRDLYEQYF,TGTGCCAGCAGTTTACAACGGGATCTCTACGAGCAGTACTTC
TRBJ2-5,TRBV29-1,many,TRBD1,CSVVGRGIGETQYF,TGCAGCGTTGTCGGCAGGGGGATCGGGGAGACCCAGTACTTC
TRBJ2-7,TRBV5-1,many,-,CASRPGGQSYEQYF,TGCGCCAGCAGGCCGGGGGGACAGTCGTACGAGCAGTACTTC
TRBJ1-3,TRBV6-1,many,TRBD1,CASRLTGDLAGNTIYF,TGTGCCAGCAGGCTGACAGGGGATTTGGCTGGAAACACCATATATTTT
TRBJ1-3,TRBV28,many,-,CASIPESHGAGNTIYF,TGTGCCAGCATCCCTGAGTCCCACGGAGCTGGAAACACCATATATTTT
TRBJ2-5,TRBV19,many,TRBD2,CASGSGRETQYF,TGTGCCAGCGGGAGCGGGAGGGAGACCCAGTACTTC
TRBJ1-2,TRBV11-1,many,-,CASSPLTKAGKTYGYTF,TGTGCCAGCAGCCCATTAACTAAGGCTGGAAAGACCTATGGCTACACCTTC
TRBJ1-2,TRBV7-7,many,-,CASSTEVKCRKTYGYTF,TGTGCCAGCAGCACGGAAGTTAAGTGCCGAAAGACCTATGGCTACACCTTC
TRBJ2-1,TRBV7-6,-,-,CASSLNSIYNEQFF,TGTGCCAGCAGCTTAAACAGCATCTACAATGAGCAGTTCTTC
TRBJ2-5,TRBV3-1,few,-,CASSKSPRGSRETQYF,TGTGCCAGCAGCAAGTCCCCCAGGGGCTCTCGGGAGACCCAGTACTTC
TRBJ2-2,TRBV5-8,many,TRBD2,CASSFYRTSGAYTGELFF,TGTGCCAGCAGCTTTTACCGAACTAGCGGGGCTTACACCGGGGAGCTGTTTTTT
TRBJ1-2,TRBV4-3,many,-,CASSWRGGRRKTYGYTF,TGCGCCAGCAGCTGGAGAGGAGGACGTCGAAAGACCTATGGCTACACCTTC
TRBJ2-3,TRBV4-2,once,TRBD2,CAGSQSLTGGKDTQYF,TGTGCCGGCAGCCAATCCCTAACGGGGGGGAAAGATACGCAGTATTTT
TRBJ1-2,TRBV3-1,many,-,CASSPREHLGGYTF,TGTGCCAGCAGCCCCCGGGAACACCTAGGGGGCTACACCTTC
TRBJ2-5,TRBV5-1,-,TRBD1,CASSLAPGGQETQYF,TGCGCCAGCAGCTTGGCCCCAGGGGGCCAAGAGACCCAGTACTTC
TRBJ2-7,TRBV9,many,-,CASSVNPSYEQYF,TGTGCCAGCAGCGTTAACCCGAGTTACGAGCAGTACTTC
TRBJ2-7,TRBV4-1,many,-,CASSQDQFAATVYEQYF,TGCGCCAGCAGCCAAGATCAGTTTGCCGCGACAGTCTACGAGCAGTACTTC